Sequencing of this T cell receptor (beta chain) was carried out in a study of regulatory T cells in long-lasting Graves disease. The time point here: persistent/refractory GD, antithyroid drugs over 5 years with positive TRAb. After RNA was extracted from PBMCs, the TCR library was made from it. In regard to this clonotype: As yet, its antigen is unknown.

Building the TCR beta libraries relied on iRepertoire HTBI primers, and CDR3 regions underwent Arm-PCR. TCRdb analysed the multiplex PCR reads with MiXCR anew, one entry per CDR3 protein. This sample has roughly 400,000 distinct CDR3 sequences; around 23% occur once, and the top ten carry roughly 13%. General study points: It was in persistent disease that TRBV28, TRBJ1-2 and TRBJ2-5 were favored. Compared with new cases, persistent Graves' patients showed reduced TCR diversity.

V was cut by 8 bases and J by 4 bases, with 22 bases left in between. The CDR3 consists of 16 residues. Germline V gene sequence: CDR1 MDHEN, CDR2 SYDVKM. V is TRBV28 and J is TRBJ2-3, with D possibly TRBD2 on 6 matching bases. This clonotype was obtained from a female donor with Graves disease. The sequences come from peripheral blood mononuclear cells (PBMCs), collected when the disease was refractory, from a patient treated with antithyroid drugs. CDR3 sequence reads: CASGSSSGYRSDTQYF. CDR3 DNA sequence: TGTGCCAGCGGATCCTCAAGCGGGTACCGCTCAGATACGCAGTATTTT.